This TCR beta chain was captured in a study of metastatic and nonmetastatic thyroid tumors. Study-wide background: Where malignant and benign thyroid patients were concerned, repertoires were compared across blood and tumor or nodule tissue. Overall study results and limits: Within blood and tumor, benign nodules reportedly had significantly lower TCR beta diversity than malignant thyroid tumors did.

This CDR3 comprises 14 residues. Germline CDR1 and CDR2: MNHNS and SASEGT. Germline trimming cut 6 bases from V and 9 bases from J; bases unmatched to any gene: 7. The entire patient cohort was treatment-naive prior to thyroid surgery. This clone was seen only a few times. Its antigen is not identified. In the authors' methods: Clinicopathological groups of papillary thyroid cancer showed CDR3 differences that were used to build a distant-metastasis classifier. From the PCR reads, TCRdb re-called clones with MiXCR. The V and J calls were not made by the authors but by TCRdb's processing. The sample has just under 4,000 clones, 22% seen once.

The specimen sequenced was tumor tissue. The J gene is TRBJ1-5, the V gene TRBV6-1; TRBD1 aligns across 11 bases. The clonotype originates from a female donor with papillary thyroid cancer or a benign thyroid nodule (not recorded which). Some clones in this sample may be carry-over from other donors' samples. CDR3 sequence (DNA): TGTGCCAGCAGGGGGACAGGGGGGTCCGGGCCCCAGCATTTT. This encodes CASRGTGGSGPQHF.